This TCR beta chain was found in a study of blood T cell repertoires in COVID-19. Study summary: PBMCs, B-cell-depleted T cells, or T cells were the source of the cDNA or gDNA that made up the material.

This CDR3 has 15 residues. Deletions cut 0 bases from V and 6 bases from J, with 15 bases between. Looked up from germline, CDR1 is LGHDT and CDR2 is YNNKEL (reference sequence). In the original analysis: The authors estimated nucleated cell counts from reference gene primer amplification. This table comes from immunoSEQ multiplex PCR, and its TCRdb copy is limited to in-frame clones, with some not included. The V and J calls and clone size come from that table; D and trimming were worked out from the DNA. Of 200,000 to 300,000 clones detected, 83% appear once; the ten largest clones hold around 6%. This TCR was recovered from a human donor in a cohort sampled during active COVID-19. Sequenced sample: peripheral blood. This rearrangement joins TRBV3-1 (or the pseudogene TRBV3-2) to TRBJ2-7; tentative D call: TRBD2 (6 bases). CDR3 DNA sequence: TGTGCCAGCAGCCAAGAGGGAGGATCCCTTGGCGAGCAGTACTTC. It specifies CASSQEGGSLGEQYF.